Listed here are 22 T cell receptor beta chains from one sample, sequenced in a study of blood T cell repertoires in COVID-19. Clones were sequenced by immunoSEQ multiplex PCR, and TCRdb holds only the in-frame ones, with some missing. Of roughly 300,000 clones detected, around 87% appear once; the ten largest clones hold approximately 5%. The sample comprised PBMCs or T cells enriched from blood (not recorded which). These receptor sequences come from a woman aged 25 to 39 who had recovered from COVID-19.

J is TRBJ1-1 and V is TRBV28; 8 nucleotides agree with TRBD1. The V and J ends lost 4 bases and 4 bases, in that order; junction bases with no gene match: 11. Per the germline V gene, CDR1 is MDHEN and CDR2 is SYDVKM. The CDR3 length is 16 residues. The CDR3 loop is CASSSPSGQGFTEAFF. The DNA for the CDR3 is TGTGCCAGCAGTTCTCCTTCCGGACAGGGATTCACTGAAGCTTTCTTT.

The gene calls are TRBV7-9 and TRBJ1-1, with 10 nucleotides matching TRBD1. V shed 3 bases, J shed 5 bases, and the junction held 9 bases outside the gene matches. The CDR3 is 16 amino acids. CDR1 is SEHNR, CDR2 FQNEAQ, per germline (reference sequence). The CDR3 sequence is CASSFSRDRGETEAFF. In DNA form, the CDR3 reads TGTGCCAGCAGCTTTTCACGGGACAGGGGAGAAACTGAAGCTTTCTTT.

CDR3 bases: TGCGCCAGCAGCCAAGCCCCGAGGGCAACAGGGGTAGACTATGGCTACACCTTC. It codes for CASSQAPRATGVDYGYTF. V and J are TRBV4-1 and TRBJ1-2; 7 bases align to TRBD1. After removal of 1 base from V and 3 bases from J, the junction contained 14 bases not matched to a gene. This CDR3 comprises 18 residues. Germline values: CDR1 MGHRA, CDR2 YSYEKL.

V and J are TRBV10-3 and TRBJ1-5; 10 bases map to TRBD1. Germline V lookup: CDR1 ENHRY, CDR2 SYGVKD. The CDR3 covers 14 residues. Unmatched junction bases numbered 2, after V lost 6 bases and J lost 3 bases. The CDR3, as DNA: TGTGCCATCAGAGGGACAGGGGTCAATCAGCCCCAGCATTTT. This codes for CAIRGTGVNQPQHF.

This clone was recorded only once. This chain links TRBV4-1 with TRBJ2-3; D is undetermined. The CDR3 totals 17 residues. V was pared by 0 bases and J by 1 base, with 14 bases between. CDR1 is MGHRA and CDR2 is YSYEKL in the germline V gene. As DNA, the CDR3 is TGCGCCAGCAGCCAAGAATTCCAGGTTGGTCGCACAGATACGCAGTATTTT. It is translated as CASSQEFQVGRTDTQYF.

The chain is built from TRBV5-1 and TRBJ1-6; 7 bases are shared with TRBD1. V lost 0 bases, J lost 7 bases, and 1 base stayed unmatched. Germline values: CDR1 SGHRS, CDR2 YFSETQ. This CDR3 comprises 14 residues. CDR3 loop: CASSLEGQNSPLHF. The CDR3, as DNA: TGCGCCAGCAGCTTGGAGGGACAGAATTCACCCCTCCACTTT.

Of note for this clone: This sample also contains other DNA sequences that code for the same CDR3. The chain joins TRBV18 to TRBJ1-6, with 11 bases matching TRBD1. There are 14 residues in the CDR3. V gave up 3 bases and J gave up 10 bases; unmatched junction bases: 2. Germline V gene data show CDR1 as KGHSH and CDR2 as LQKENI. CDR3 in DNA: TGTGCCAGCTCACCGGGACAGGGGGACTCACCCCTCCACTTT. This gives the protein CASSPGQGDSPLHF.

The V call is TRBV6-1, the J call TRBJ2-7, with D perhaps matching TRBD2 (5 bases). Germline loops: CDR1 MNHNS, CDR2 SASEGT. With 2 bases removed from V and 4 bases from J, the gap between germline ends came to 15 bases. The CDR3 covers 15 residues. CDR3 DNA sequence: TGTGCCAGCAGTGAACAGGCCCCGTGGGAGTACGAGCAGTACTTC. Translation: CASSEQAPWEYEQYF.

The chain carries TRBV7-9 and TRBJ1-6; 7 positions match TRBD1. CDR1 and CDR2 (germline): SEHNR, FQNEAQ (reference sequence). The CDR3 has 17 residues. V lost 1 base and J lost 6; bases outside the gene matches: 9. DNA for the CDR3: TGTGCCAGCAGCTTAGGGACAGGAGTCTATAGTAATTCACCCCTCCACTTT. Encoded protein: CASSLGTGVYSNSPLHF.

The V gene is TRBV19, the J gene TRBJ1-3; D remains unclear. The CDR3 runs 15 residues. The V gene lost 3 bases and the J gene lost 4 bases, with 13 bases spanning the gap. CDR1 and CDR2 from the germline V gene are LNHDA and SQIVND (reference sequence). CDR3 region: CASSMRILMGNTIYF. CDR3 coding DNA: TGTGCCAGTAGTATGCGGATCCTGATGGGAAACACCATATATTTT.

This sequence joins TRBV7-2 and TRBJ2-1, with 8 bases lining up with TRBD2. In germline, CDR1 is SGHTA, CDR2 FQGNSA. After removal of 2 bases from V and 3 bases from J, the junction contained 9 bases not matched to a gene. The CDR3 has 17 residues. CDR3: CASSLFVGGGDYNEQFF. The CDR3 coding sequence is TGTGCCAGCAGCTTATTCGTCGGGGGGGGTGACTACAATGAGCAGTTCTTC.

The rearrangement links TRBV19 to TRBJ2-3, with 10 bases that match TRBD1. The length of the CDR3 is 17 residues. V shed 5 bases and J 9 bases; nucleotides not matched to a gene: 17. Germline values: CDR1 LNHDA, CDR2 SQIVND (reference sequence). CDR3 sequence: CASSLHTDRGSVRTQYF. For the CDR3, the DNA is TGTGCCAGTAGTTTGCACACGGACAGGGGGAGCGTAAGAACGCAGTATTTT.

The gene calls are TRBV2 and TRBJ2-7; unclear D gene. The V gene lost 0 bases and the J gene lost 1 base, with 7 bases spanning the gap. The V gene's germline CDR1 is SNHLY and CDR2 FYNNEI. The CDR3 covers 14 residues. The CDR3 sequence: CASSEAFQSYEQYF. The CDR3 bases are TGTGCCAGCAGTGAAGCGTTTCAGTCCTACGAGCAGTACTTC.

The chain joins TRBV19 to TRBJ1-2; the D gene is possibly TRBD1 (6 bases). CDR1 is LNHDA and CDR2 is SQIVND in the germline V gene (reference sequence). Trimming left V 2 bases short and J 6 bases short, with 16 bases between. The CDR3 consists of 15 residues. CDR3 loop: CASSIRRDTPHGYTF. The CDR3 region has the DNA TGTGCCAGTAGTATAAGACGGGACACACCGCATGGCTACACCTTC.

This sequence joins TRBV20-1 and TRBJ2-7, with TRBD1 matching over 7 bases. The CDR3 sequence is 11 residues long. The germline gives CDR1 DFQATT, CDR2 SNEGSKA (reference sequence). CDR3 sequence (DNA): TGCAGCCAGGACAGGTCGAGGGAGCAGTACTTC. Protein sequence: CSQDRSREQYF.

The chain employs TRBV5-4 and TRBJ2-1; D is undetermined. The CDR3 is 12 residues long. Trimming took off 3 bases at V and 4 bases at J, with 5 bases between the two ends. Germline CDR1 is SGHNT and CDR2 is YYREEE (reference sequence). The CDR3 nucleotides read TGTGCCAGCAGCTACCAGTACAATGAGCAGTTCTTC. Its translation: CASSYQYNEQFF.

This chain links TRBV7-9 with TRBJ1-6; D perhaps matches TRBD1 (5 bases). Trimming removed 5 bases at V and 17 bases at J, with 16 bases between. The germline CDR1 and CDR2 sequences are SEHNR and FQNEAQ (reference sequence). The CDR3 spans 12 residues. The CDR3 here is CASSPPGHPFHF. CDR3 DNA: TGTGCCAGCAGCCCCCCTGGACATCCCTTCCACTTT.

This chain connects TRBV3-1 (or the pseudogene TRBV3-2) to TRBJ2-7; 8 nucleotides agree with TRBD1. The germline CDR1 and CDR2 sequences are LGHDT and YNNKEL (reference sequence). Trimming cost V 4 bases and J 6 bases; bases outside gene matches: 8. This CDR3 has 14 amino acids. For the CDR3, the DNA is TGTGCCAGCAGCCGGCGTGACAGGGGTAGCGAGCAGTACTTC. It codes for CASSRRDRGSEQYF.

V is TRBV18 and J is TRBJ1-1; 8 positions agree with TRBD1. With V trimmed by 0 bases and J by 6 bases, 9 bases remained unmatched. The germline gives CDR1 KGHSH, CDR2 LQKENI. The CDR3 runs 16 residues. This CDR3 reads CASSPPGQGGGSEAFF. CDR3 coding DNA: TGTGCCAGCTCACCACCCGGACAGGGAGGCGGCTCTGAAGCTTTCTTT.

The rearrangement links TRBV11-2 to TRBJ2-1; D is possibly TRBD1 (6 bases). The CDR3 covers 18 residues. V was pared by 0 bases and J by 2 bases, with 17 bases between. Germline assignment: CDR1 SGHAT and CDR2 FQNNGV. CDR3 region: CASSLDLPGQGPYNEQFF. The CDR3 bases are TGTGCCAGCAGCTTAGATCTACCAGGGCAGGGGCCCTACAATGAGCAGTTCTTC.

This clone was counted a few times. The J gene is TRBJ1-1, the V gene TRBV11-2; the D is unclear. Germline values: CDR1 SGHAT, CDR2 FQNNGV. The CDR3 sequence is 16 residues long. Between the trimmed V and J ends, which lost 0 bases and 1 base, there was a span of 12 bases. The CDR3 spells CASSLDSFLRNTEAFF. DNA for the CDR3: TGTGCCAGCAGCTTAGATAGCTTCTTAAGGAACACTGAAGCTTTCTTT.

The chain combines TRBV10-3 with TRBJ1-1; D gene ambiguous. Trimming left V 10 bases short and J 3 bases short, with 15 bases between. Germline V lookup: CDR1 ENHRY, CDR2 SYGVKD. The CDR3 spans 13 residues. The CDR3 nucleotides read TGTGCCACTCTTGACATTACCGACACTGAAGCTTTCTTT. Its protein is CATLDITDTEAFF.